A single sample is the source of the 14 T cell receptor beta chains below, sequenced in a study of blood T cell repertoires in COVID-19. The assay was immunoSEQ multiplex PCR, and TCRdb's table has in-frame clones only and misses some. The sample includes some 410,000 clones, 70% to 90% of them seen just once. The sample taken for sequencing was PBMCs or T cells enriched from blood (not recorded which). Source of these receptors: a woman aged 25 to 39 with acute COVID-19.

This clone was detected once. The chain recombines TRBV5-1 with TRBJ1-2, with D possibly matching TRBD1 (6 bases). The CDR3 length is 15 residues. Germline loops: CDR1 SGHRS, CDR2 YFSETQ. Trimming cost V 4 bases and J 0 bases, with 13 bases left between them. The CDR3 is CASSPGTSTNYGYTF. In nucleotides, the CDR3 is TGCGCCAGCAGCCCCGGGACATCCACTAACTATGGCTACACCTTC. Full variable domain (remainder filled in from reference TRBV5-1 and TRBJ1-2): KAGVTQTPRYLIKTRGQQVTLSCSPISGHRSVSWYQQTPGQGLQFLFEYFSETQRNKGNFPGRFSGRQFSNSRSEMNVSTLELGDSALYLCASSPGTSTNYGYTFGSGTRLTVV.

The gene calls are TRBV11-2 and TRBJ1-6; no definite D call. The CDR3 spans 14 residues. CDR1 and CDR2 from the germline V gene are SGHAT and FQNNGV. The V end lost 3 bases, the J end lost 6 bases, and 9 bases lay between the germline ends. This CDR3 reads CASSFGTRNSPLHF. The CDR3 nucleotides read TGTGCCAGCAGCTTCGGTACTCGTAATTCACCCCTCCACTTT. The variable domain in full, with the rest retrieved from reference TRBV11-2 and TRBJ1-6, is EAGVAQSPRYKIIEKRQSVAFWCNPISGHATLYWYQQILGQGPKLLIQFQNNGVVDDSQLPKDRFSAERLKGVDSTLKIQPAKLEDSAVYLCASSFGTRNSPLHFGNGTRLTVT.

V gene TRBV6-5 combines with J gene TRBJ1-6; D gene unclear. The CDR3 extends over 16 amino acids. Looked up from germline, CDR1 is MNHEY and CDR2 is SVGAGI. V was clipped by 2 bases and J by 2 bases, with 10 bases between them. CDR3 DNA sequence: TGTGCCAGCAGTTACCATTCCAGTACCTATAATTCACCCCTCCACTTT. Encoded protein: CASSYHSSTYNSPLHF.

The chain couples TRBV7-2 to TRBJ1-5; 7 bases line up with TRBD1. Trimming took 7 bases from V and 6 from J; bases not matched to a gene: 9. Germline V gene lookup returns CDR1 SGHTA and CDR2 FQGNSA. This CDR3 spans 14 amino acids. CDR3 sequence (DNA): TGTGCCAGCACCCCTCAAGGGGGCAGTCAGCCCCAGCATTTT. Protein: CASTPQGGSQPQHF.

The J gene is TRBJ2-3, the V gene TRBV24-1; D unresolved. This CDR3 comprises 14 residues. Trimming took off 0 bases at V and 7 bases at J, with 10 bases between the two ends. The germline V gene has CDR1 KGHDR and CDR2 SFDVKD. In nucleotides, the CDR3 is TGTGCCACCAGTGATTTGGAGTGGGCGAATACGCAGTATTTT. The encoded protein is CATSDLEWANTQYF.

The chain links TRBV4-1 to TRBJ1-1; TRBD1 aligns across 10 bases. The CDR3 totals 16 residues. V trimming: 4 bases; J trimming: 3 bases; junction bases outside the gene matches: 8. CDR1 and CDR2 (germline): MGHRA, YSYEKL. This CDR3 is CASSLRDRGVYTEAFF. The CDR3 bases are TGCGCCAGCAGCCTTAGGGACAGGGGCGTTTACACTGAAGCTTTCTTT.

The chain is built from TRBV10-3 and TRBJ2-3; a weak D match, TRBD2 (7 bases). Germline V lookup: CDR1 ENHRY, CDR2 SYGVKD. This CDR3 has 15 amino acids. Trimming removed 4 bases at V and 2 bases at J, with 13 bases between. In DNA form, the CDR3 reads TGTGCCATCAGTGGGGGGCGGGGGAACACAGATACGCAGTATTTT. Translating it yields CAISGGRGNTDTQYF.

V usage is TRBV3-1 (or the pseudogene TRBV3-2) and J usage is TRBJ1-2, with D perhaps TRBD1 (6 bases). The CDR3 consists of 16 residues. Trimming shortened V by 0 bases and J by 7 bases, and 18 bases separated the two germline ends. Germline CDR1 and CDR2: LGHDT and YNNKEL (reference sequence). CDR3 loop: CASSQEAGADVGGYTF. The CDR3 bases are TGTGCCAGCAGCCAAGAGGCAGGGGCTGATGTGGGTGGCTACACCTTC.

This CDR3 is CASNQEGQGIYEQYF. The CDR3 DNA reads TGTGCCAGCAACCAAGAGGGACAGGGAATCTACGAGCAGTACTTC. The chain employs TRBV6-5 and TRBJ2-7; 9 positions match TRBD1. The CDR3 extends over 15 amino acids. Trimming cost V 7 bases and J 3 bases; bases outside gene matches: 10. The germline V gene has CDR1 MNHEY and CDR2 SVGAGI.

This sequence joins TRBV29-1 and TRBJ1-2, with D unresolved. The CDR3 is 11 residues long. With 2 bases removed from V and 6 bases from J, the gap between germline ends came to 7 bases. In germline, CDR1 is SQVTM, CDR2 ANQGSEA. The CDR3 is CSVESGHGYTF. The CDR3 DNA reads TGCAGCGTTGAAAGCGGCCATGGCTACACCTTC.

Worth noting for this clone: Other DNA sequences within the sample encode an identical CDR3. The rearrangement uses TRBV10-3 and TRBJ1-2; 7 bases agree with TRBD1. Germline assignment: CDR1 ENHRY and CDR2 SYGVKD. The CDR3 spans 12 residues. V lost 5 bases, J lost 3 bases, and 0 bases stayed unmatched. In DNA, the CDR3 is TGTGCCATCAGTACAGGGGACTATGGCTACACCTTC. Its protein product is CAISTGDYGYTF.

The J gene is TRBJ2-3, the V gene TRBV9, with 9 bases aligning to TRBD2. CDR1 and CDR2 from the germline V gene are SGDLS and YYNGEE. V shed 3 bases, J shed 4 bases, and the junction held 12 bases outside the gene matches. CDR3 size: 17 residues. The CDR3 spells CASSASRAGGPSDTQYF. The CDR3 region has the DNA TGTGCCAGCAGCGCTTCAAGAGCGGGGGGCCCCTCAGATACGCAGTATTTT.

This clone was observed a handful of times. DNA of the CDR3: TGTGCCAGCAGTGAAGATGCGGCCTATGGCTACACCTTC. Its translation is CASSEDAAYGYTF. This chain joins TRBV6-1 and TRBJ1-2; D gene unclear. The V gene's germline CDR1 is MNHNS and CDR2 SASEGT. V lost 1 base, J lost 4 bases, and 7 bases lay in between. This CDR3 spans 13 amino acids.

The V and J genes are TRBV6-5 and TRBJ2-1; TRBD1 agrees at 8 bases. Germline V gene lookup returns CDR1 MNHEY and CDR2 SVGAGI. The CDR3 spans 14 residues. Trimming cost V 6 bases and J 8 bases; bases outside gene matches: 9. The CDR3 reads CASRLRGLRDEQFF. The CDR3 DNA reads TGTGCCAGCAGACTCAGGGGGCTCCGAGATGAGCAGTTCTTC.